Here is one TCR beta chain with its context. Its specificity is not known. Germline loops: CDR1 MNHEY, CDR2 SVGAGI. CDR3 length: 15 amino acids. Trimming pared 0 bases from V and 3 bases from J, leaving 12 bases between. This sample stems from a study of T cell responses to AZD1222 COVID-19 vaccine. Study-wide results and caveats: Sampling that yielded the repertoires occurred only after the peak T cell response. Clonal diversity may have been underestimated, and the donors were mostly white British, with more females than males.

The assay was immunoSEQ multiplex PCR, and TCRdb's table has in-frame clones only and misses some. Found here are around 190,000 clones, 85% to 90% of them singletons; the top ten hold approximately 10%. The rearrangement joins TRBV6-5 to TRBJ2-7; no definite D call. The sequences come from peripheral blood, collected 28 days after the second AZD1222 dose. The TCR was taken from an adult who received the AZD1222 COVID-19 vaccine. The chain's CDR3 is CASSYSSSGVYEQYF. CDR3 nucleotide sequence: TGTGCCAGCAGTTACTCGAGTTCTGGGGTCTACGAGCAGTACTTC.